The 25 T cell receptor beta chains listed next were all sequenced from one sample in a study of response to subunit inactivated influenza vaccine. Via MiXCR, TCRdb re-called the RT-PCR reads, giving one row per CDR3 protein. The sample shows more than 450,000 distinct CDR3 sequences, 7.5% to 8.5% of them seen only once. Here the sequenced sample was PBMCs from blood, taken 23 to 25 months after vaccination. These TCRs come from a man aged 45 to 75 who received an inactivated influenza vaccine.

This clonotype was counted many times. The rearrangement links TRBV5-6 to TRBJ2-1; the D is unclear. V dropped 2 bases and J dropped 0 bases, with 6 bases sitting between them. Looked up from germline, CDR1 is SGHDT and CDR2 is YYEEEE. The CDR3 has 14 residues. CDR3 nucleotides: TGTGCCAGCAGCTTAGGTAGCTCCTACAATGAGCAGTTCTTC. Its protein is CASSLGSSYNEQFF. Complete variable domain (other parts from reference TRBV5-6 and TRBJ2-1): DAGVTQSPTHLIKTRGQQVTLRCSPKSGHDTVSWYQQALGQGPQFIFQYYEEEERQRGNFPDRFSGHQFPNYSSELNVNALLLGDSALYLCASSLGSSYNEQFFGPGTRLTVL.

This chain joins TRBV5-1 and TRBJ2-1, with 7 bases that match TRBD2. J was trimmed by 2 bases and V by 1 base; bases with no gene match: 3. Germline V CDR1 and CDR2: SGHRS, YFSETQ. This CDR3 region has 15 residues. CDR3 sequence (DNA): TGCGCCAGCAGCTTGAACGGGGGGACCTACAATGAGCAGTTCTTC. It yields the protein CASSLNGGTYNEQFF.

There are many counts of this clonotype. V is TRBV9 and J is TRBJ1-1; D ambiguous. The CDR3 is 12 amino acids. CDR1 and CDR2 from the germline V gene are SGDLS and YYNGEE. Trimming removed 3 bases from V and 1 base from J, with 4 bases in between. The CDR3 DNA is TGTGCCAGCAGCGCAGGGAACACTGAAGCTTTCTTT. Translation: CASSAGNTEAFF.

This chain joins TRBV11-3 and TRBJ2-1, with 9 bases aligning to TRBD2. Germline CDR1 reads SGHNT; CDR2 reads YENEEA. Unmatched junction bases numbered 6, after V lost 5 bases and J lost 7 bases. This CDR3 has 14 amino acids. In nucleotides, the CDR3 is TGTGCCAGCAGCCCCAGCGGGAGGAAGAATGAGCAGTTCTTC. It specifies CASSPSGRKNEQFF.

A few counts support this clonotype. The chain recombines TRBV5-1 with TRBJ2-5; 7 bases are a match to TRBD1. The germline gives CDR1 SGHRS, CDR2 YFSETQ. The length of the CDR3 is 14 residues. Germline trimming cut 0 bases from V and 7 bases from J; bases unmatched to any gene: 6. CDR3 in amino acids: CASSLGENRGTQYF. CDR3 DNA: TGCGCCAGCAGCTTGGGCGAAAACAGGGGGACCCAGTACTTC.

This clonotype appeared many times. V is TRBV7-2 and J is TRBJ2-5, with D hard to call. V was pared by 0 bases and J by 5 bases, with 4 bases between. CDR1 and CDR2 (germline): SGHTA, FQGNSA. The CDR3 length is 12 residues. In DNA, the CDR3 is TGTGCCAGCAGCTTAGCACGTGAGACCCAGTACTTC. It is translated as CASSLARETQYF.

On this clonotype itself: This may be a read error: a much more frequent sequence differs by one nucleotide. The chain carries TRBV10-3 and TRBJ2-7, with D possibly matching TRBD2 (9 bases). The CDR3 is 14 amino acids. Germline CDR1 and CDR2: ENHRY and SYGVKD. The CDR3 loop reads CAVSTSGHRGEQYF. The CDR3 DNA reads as TGTGCCGTCAGTACTAGCGGGCACAGGGGGGAGCAGTACTTC.

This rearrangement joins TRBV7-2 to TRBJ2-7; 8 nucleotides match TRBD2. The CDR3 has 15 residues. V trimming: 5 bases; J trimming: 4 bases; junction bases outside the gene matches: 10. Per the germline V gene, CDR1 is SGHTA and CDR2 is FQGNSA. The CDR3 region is CASSPSGGVWYEQYF. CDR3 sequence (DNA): TGTGCCAGCAGCCCCAGCGGGGGCGTCTGGTACGAGCAGTACTTC.

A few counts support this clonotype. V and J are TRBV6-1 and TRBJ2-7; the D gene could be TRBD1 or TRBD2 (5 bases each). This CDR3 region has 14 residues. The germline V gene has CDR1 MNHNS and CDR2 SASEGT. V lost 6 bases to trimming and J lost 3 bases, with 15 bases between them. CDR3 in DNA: TGTGCCAGCAGCTCCTTAACTAGGGGCTACGAGCAGTACTTC. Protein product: CASSSLTRGYEQYF.

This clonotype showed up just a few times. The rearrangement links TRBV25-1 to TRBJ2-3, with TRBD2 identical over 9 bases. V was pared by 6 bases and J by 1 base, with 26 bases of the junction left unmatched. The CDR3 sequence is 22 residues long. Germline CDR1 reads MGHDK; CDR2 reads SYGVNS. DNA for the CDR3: TGTGCCAGCAGCCCGAGCCTGGGACTAGCAGATAAGGCTTTGGTGGGCACAGATACGCAGTATTTT. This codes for CASSPSLGLADKALVGTDTQYF.

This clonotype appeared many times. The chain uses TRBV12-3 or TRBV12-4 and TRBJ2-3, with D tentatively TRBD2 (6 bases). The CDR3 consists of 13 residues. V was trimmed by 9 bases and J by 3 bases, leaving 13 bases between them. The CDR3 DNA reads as TGTGCCAGTCTTTGGGGAGGTACAGATACGCAGTATTTT. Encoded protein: CASLWGGTDTQYF.

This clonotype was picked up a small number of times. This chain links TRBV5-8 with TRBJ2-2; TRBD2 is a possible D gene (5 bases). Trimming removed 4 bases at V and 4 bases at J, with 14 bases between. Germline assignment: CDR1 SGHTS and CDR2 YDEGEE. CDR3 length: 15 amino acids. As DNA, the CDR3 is TGTGCCAGCAGCGGGCCTAGCTTTAGCACCGGGGAGCTGTTTTTT. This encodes CASSGPSFSTGELFF.

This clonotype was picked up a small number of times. DNA for the CDR3: TGCAGTGCTAGCAAGGGGGTAGAGCAGCCCCAGCATTTT. It specifies CSASKGVEQPQHF. The rearrangement uses TRBV20-1 and TRBJ1-5; TRBD1 is a possible D gene (6 bases). Per germline, CDR1 DFQATT and CDR2 SNEGSKA (reference sequence). The CDR3 covers 13 residues. V was trimmed by 3 bases and J by 7 bases, leaving 13 bases between them.

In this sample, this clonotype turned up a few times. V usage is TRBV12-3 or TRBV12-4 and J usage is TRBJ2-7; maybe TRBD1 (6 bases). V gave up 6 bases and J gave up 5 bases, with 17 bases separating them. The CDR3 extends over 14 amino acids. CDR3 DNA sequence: TGTGCCAGCAGACGTACAGGGAGTCTCGACGAGCAGTACTTC. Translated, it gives CASRRTGSLDEQYF.

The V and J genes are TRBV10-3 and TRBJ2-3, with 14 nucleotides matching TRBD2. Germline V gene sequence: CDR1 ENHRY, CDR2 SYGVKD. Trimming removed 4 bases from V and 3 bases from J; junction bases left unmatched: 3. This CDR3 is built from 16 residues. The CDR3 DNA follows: TGTGCCATCAGTGGACGACTAGCGGGAGGGACAGATACGCAGTATTTT. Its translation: CAISGRLAGGTDTQYF.

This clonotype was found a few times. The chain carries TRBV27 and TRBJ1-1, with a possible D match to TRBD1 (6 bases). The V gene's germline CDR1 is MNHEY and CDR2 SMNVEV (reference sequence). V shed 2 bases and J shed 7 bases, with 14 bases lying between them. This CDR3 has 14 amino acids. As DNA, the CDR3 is TGTGCCAGCAGTTTACTGGGGGGCGCGGGTGAAGCTTTCTTT. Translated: CASSLLGGAGEAFF.

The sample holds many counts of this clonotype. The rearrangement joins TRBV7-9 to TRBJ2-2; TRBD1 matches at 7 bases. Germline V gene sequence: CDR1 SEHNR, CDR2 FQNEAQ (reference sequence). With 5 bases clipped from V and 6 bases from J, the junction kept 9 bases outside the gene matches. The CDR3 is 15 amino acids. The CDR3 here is CASSITGEKAGELFF. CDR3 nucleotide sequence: TGTGCCAGCAGCATTACAGGGGAAAAGGCCGGGGAGCTGTTTTTT.

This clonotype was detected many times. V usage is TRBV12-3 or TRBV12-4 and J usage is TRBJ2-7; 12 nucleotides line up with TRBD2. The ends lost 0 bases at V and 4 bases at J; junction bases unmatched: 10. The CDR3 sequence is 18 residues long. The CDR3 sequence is CASSLAGTSGHEVYEQYF. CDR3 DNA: TGTGCCAGCAGTTTAGCCGGGACTAGCGGGCATGAAGTGTACGAGCAGTACTTC.

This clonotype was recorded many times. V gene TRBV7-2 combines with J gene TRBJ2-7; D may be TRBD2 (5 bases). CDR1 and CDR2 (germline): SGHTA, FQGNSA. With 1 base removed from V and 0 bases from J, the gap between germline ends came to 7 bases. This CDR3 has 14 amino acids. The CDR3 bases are TGTGCCAGCAGCTTAGATGGACTCTCCTACGAGCAGTACTTC. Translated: CASSLDGLSYEQYF.

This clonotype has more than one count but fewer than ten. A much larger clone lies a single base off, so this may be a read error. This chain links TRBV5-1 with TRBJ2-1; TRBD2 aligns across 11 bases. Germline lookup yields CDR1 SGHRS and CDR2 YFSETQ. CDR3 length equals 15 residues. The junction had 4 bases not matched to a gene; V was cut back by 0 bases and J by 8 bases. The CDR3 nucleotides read TGCGCCAGCAGCTTGGAACTAGCGGGAGTGTATGAGCAGTTCTTC. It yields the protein CASSLELAGVYEQFF.

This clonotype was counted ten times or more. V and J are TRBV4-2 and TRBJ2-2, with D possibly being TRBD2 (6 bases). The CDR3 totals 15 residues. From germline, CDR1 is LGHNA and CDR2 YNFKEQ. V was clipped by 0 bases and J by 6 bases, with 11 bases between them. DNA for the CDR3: TGTGCCAGCAGCCAAGATGAGGCTAGCGCCGGGGAGCTGTTTTTT. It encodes CASSQDEASAGELFF.

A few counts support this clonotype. CDR3 in DNA: TGTGCCAGCAGCCAAGTTAGTGGGGCCGGGGAGCTGTTTTTT. It encodes CASSQVSGAGELFF. V gene TRBV4-2 combines with J gene TRBJ2-2; D call uncertain. Trimming shortened V by 1 base and J by 6 bases, and 9 bases separated the two germline ends. Germline lookup yields CDR1 LGHNA and CDR2 YNFKEQ. CDR3 size: 14 residues.

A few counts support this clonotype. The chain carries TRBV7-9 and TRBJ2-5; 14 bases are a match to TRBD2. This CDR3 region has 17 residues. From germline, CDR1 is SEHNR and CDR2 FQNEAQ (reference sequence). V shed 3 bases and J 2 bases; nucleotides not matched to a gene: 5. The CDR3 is CASSFRLAGGVQETQYF. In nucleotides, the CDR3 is TGTGCCAGCAGCTTTCGACTAGCGGGAGGGGTACAAGAGACCCAGTACTTC.

CDR3 amino acids: CASATGKGHEQYF. The CDR3 DNA reads as TGCGCCAGCGCCACGGGGAAGGGGCACGAGCAGTACTTC. The chain joins TRBV10-2 to TRBJ2-7; D assignment may be TRBD1 or TRBD2 (5 bases each). V was clipped by 8 bases and J by 5 bases, with 16 bases between them. The CDR3 loop spans 13 amino acids. Germline V lookup: CDR1 WSHSY, CDR2 SAAADI.

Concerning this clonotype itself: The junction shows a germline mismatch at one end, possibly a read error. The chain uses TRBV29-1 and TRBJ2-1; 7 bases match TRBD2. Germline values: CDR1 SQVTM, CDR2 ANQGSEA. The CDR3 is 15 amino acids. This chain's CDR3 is CVTSKGFSSYNEQFF. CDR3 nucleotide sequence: TGTGTGACTAGCAAGGGGTTTAGCTCCTACAATGAGCAGTTCTTC.